The rows below give T cell receptor beta chains drawn from one sample of a study of identical twins. TCRdb processed the 5' RACE reads anew with MiXCR; each CDR3 protein has one entry. The repertoire consists of about 530,000 distinct CDR3 sequences, with roughly 15% occurring once and the leading ten covering roughly 0.46%. The same data also went into a second study, on yellow fever vaccine responses in identical twins.

The sample taken for sequencing was CD4+ T cells sorted from blood. These receptors originate from a woman aged 18-30 years in good health. Each CDR3 is given with its conserved first and last residue. A D gene is named only where the DNA matches it firmly. For some rows the clone size is stated as once, few or many, or as a class when expanded; others skip it.

size	V	D	J	CDR3	DNA
.	TRBV20-1	TRBD2	TRBJ2-7	CSARSLAGERQYF	TGCAGTGCTAGAAGCCTAGCGGGAGAACGGCAGTACTTC
few	TRBV11-2	.	TRBJ2-3	CASSLGLGDTQYF	TGTGCCAGCAGCTTAGGGTTGGGAGATACGCAGTATTTT
few	TRBV20-1	TRBD2	TRBJ2-1	CSARDWLAGSSYNEQFF	TGCAGTGCTAGAGATTGGTTAGCGGGAAGCTCCTACAATGAGCAGTTCTTC
few	TRBV9	TRBD2	TRBJ2-5	CASSASSGGGETQYF	TGTGCCAGCAGCGCCTCTAGCGGGGGGGGAGAGACCCAGTACTTC
few	TRBV5-1	.	TRBJ1-1	CASSLQGPEDTEAFF	TGCGCCAGCAGCTTACAGGGCCCCGAGGACACTGAAGCTTTCTTT
.	TRBV6-6	.	TRBJ2-7	CASSHLSSGEQYF	TGTGCCAGCAGTCACCTCAGCTCGGGCGAGCAGTACTTC
few	TRBV10-3	.	TRBJ2-5	CAINNRVQETQYF	TGTGCCATCAATAACAGGGTTCAAGAGACCCAGTACTTC
.	TRBV5-1	TRBD1	TRBJ2-7	CASSLAGGAPYEQYF	TGCGCCAGCAGCCTAGCAGGGGGCGCGCCCTACGAGCAGTACTTC
few	TRBV12-3/TRBV12-4	.	TRBJ2-1	CASSLRIPQSTSNEQFF	TGTGCCAGCAGTTTGCGGATCCCACAATCTACGTCCAATGAGCAGTTCTTC
once	TRBV28	.	TRBJ2-4	CASSLYAQLAKNIQYF	TGTGCCAGCAGTTTATACGCCCAGCTAGCCAAAAACATTCAGTACTTC
few	TRBV5-4	TRBD2	TRBJ2-1	CASSLASGVNEQFF	TGTGCCAGCAGCTTGGCTAGCGGGGTCAATGAGCAGTTCTTC
.	TRBV12-3/TRBV12-4	TRBD1	TRBJ1-1	CASTTGQGGNTEAFF	TGTGCCAGCACCACCGGACAGGGAGGGAACACTGAAGCTTTCTTT
.	TRBV12-3/TRBV12-4	.	TRBJ2-2	CASSLYRLVVSGELFF	TGTGCCAGCAGTTTATATCGGCTAGTGGTGTCCGGGGAGCTGTTTTTT
once	TRBV18	TRBD1	TRBJ2-2	CASSPRGQGGITGELFF	TGTGCCAGCTCACCACGAGGACAGGGGGGAATTACCGGGGAGCTGTTTTTT
.	TRBV18	.	TRBJ1-3	CASSPTGTNSGNTIYF	TGTGCCAGCTCTCCTACGGGGACCAACTCTGGAAACACCATATATTTT
.	TRBV7-2	.	TRBJ1-1	CASSSRQSTRDTEAFF	TGTGCCAGCAGCTCTCGACAGTCAACCCGCGACACTGAAGCTTTCTTT
.	TRBV6-1	.	TRBJ1-2	CASSTPGTIYGYTF	TGTGCCAGCAGTACCCCGGGAACAATATATGGCTACACCTTC
.	TRBV24-1	TRBD2	TRBJ2-2	CATSDPLAGGLATGELFF	TGTGCCACCAGTGATCCACTAGCGGGGGGGCTCGCCACCGGGGAGCTGTTTTTT
few	TRBV6-2/TRBV6-3	TRBD1	TRBJ2-1	CASSSRTGSYGNEQFF	TGTGCCAGCAGTTCTAGGACAGGGAGTTACGGCAATGAGCAGTTCTTC
few	TRBV12-3/TRBV12-4	.	TRBJ1-6	CASSYTGSPLHF	TGTGCCAGCAGTTATACGGGGTCACCCCTCCACTTT
few	TRBV4-1	.	TRBJ2-5	CASSQVGRQETQYF	TGCGCCAGCAGCCAAGTTGGCAGACAAGAGACCCAGTACTTC
many	TRBV6-5	.	TRBJ1-6	CASSYSATGSNSPLHF	TGTGCCAGCAGTTACTCGGCGACAGGCAGTAATTCACCCCTCCACTTT
.	TRBV12-3/TRBV12-4	.	TRBJ1-2	CASSWVTAPANYGYTF	TGTGCCAGCAGCTGGGTGACGGCACCAGCTAACTATGGCTACACCTTC
.	TRBV5-1	TRBD1	TRBJ2-5	CASSHYWTGGSQETQYF	TGCGCCAGCAGTCATTACTGGACAGGGGGGAGCCAAGAGACCCAGTACTTC
many	TRBV20-1	TRBD2	TRBJ2-1	CSARPEWAGGSYNEQFF	TGCAGTGCTAGACCCGAGTGGGCGGGAGGGTCCTACAATGAGCAGTTCTTC
once	TRBV10-3	TRBD1	TRBJ2-3	CAYSTGGGPQYF	TGTGCCTACTCTACAGGGGGCGGGCCGCAGTATTTT
many	TRBV6-5	.	TRBJ1-1	CASSYTGNTEAFF	TGTGCCAGCAGTTATACAGGGAACACTGAAGCTTTCTTT
few	TRBV29-1	TRBD1	TRBJ1-1	CSVGQGGVSTEAFF	TGCAGCGTGGGACAGGGTGGTGTGAGCACTGAAGCTTTCTTT
few	TRBV5-4	TRBD2	TRBJ2-4	CASSSTSGRENIQYF	TGTGCCAGCAGCAGTACTAGCGGGAGGGAAAACATTCAGTACTTC
few	TRBV7-9	.	TRBJ2-5	CASSFDFSIETQYF	TGTGCCAGCAGCTTCGATTTTAGCATAGAGACCCAGTACTTC
many	TRBV12-3/TRBV12-4	TRBD2	TRBJ2-7	CASSASGKYEQYF	TGTGCCAGCAGTGCTAGCGGAAAATACGAGCAGTACTTC
many	TRBV12-3/TRBV12-4	.	TRBJ2-1	CASTPDGGGGNEQFF	TGTGCCAGCACCCCCGACGGGGGAGGTGGCAATGAGCAGTTCTTC
.	TRBV25-1	.	TRBJ2-3	CASSDFSFGGTDTQYF	TGTGCCAGCAGTGATTTCAGCTTTGGTGGCACAGATACGCAGTATTTT
.	TRBV20-1	.	TRBJ2-5	CSARRGKGGQTQYF	TGCAGTGCTAGAAGGGGGAAGGGTGGACAGACCCAGTACTTC
few	TRBV6-5	.	TRBJ1-1	CASSYSGLYEAFF	TGTGCCAGCAGTTACTCTGGATTGTATGAAGCTTTCTTT
.	TRBV11-1	.	TRBJ1-1	CASSFRQPNTEAFF	TGTGCCAGCAGCTTCAGGCAACCTAACACTGAAGCTTTCTTT
few	TRBV6-6	.	TRBJ1-4	CASSRGLNEKLFF	TGTGCCAGCAGTAGAGGCCTTAATGAAAAACTGTTTTTT
.	TRBV27	.	TRBJ2-2	CASSLDSFGELFF	TGTGCCAGCAGTCTCGACAGCTTCGGGGAGCTGTTTTTT
few	TRBV7-9	.	TRBJ2-3	CASSPLTGTSTDTQYF	TGTGCCAGCAGCCCCCTAACCGGGACTAGCACAGATACGCAGTATTTT
.	TRBV6-2/TRBV6-3	TRBD2	TRBJ2-7	CASSFSGSTYEQYF	TGTGCCAGCAGCTTTAGCGGGAGCACCTACGAGCAGTACTTC